The clone carrying this TCR beta chain came up a few times. The time point is: new active TB diagnosis, blood taken before or within 7 days of starting treatment. Patients were newly diagnosed, HIV-seronegative, and aged 18 or older. TCRdb's table, derived via immunoSEQ multiplex PCR, lists solely in-frame clones and lacks some. The table shows 25,000 to 40,000 clones, with nearly 90% occurring only once. The data are from a study of T cells in tuberculosis. Germline loops: CDR1 SGHRS, CDR2 YFSETQ. V trimming: 0 bases; J trimming: 5 bases; junction bases outside the gene matches: 4. This CDR3 contains 16 residues.

The clonotype comes from an adult with tuberculosis. The specimen comprised PBMCs, sampled at tuberculosis diagnosis. V and J are TRBV5-1 and TRBJ2-7, with 14 bases lining up with TRBD2. CDR3 sequence reads: CASSLAGTSGSDEQYF. The DNA for the CDR3 is TGCGCCAGCAGCTTGGCCGGGACTAGCGGGAGCGACGAGCAGTACTTC. The variable domain in full, completed from reference TRBV5-1 and TRBJ2-7, reads KAGVTQTPRYLIKTRGQQVTLSCSPISGHRSVSWYQQTPGQGLQFLFEYFSETQRNKGNFPGRFSGRQFSNSRSEMNVSTLELGDSALYLCASSLAGTSGSDEQYFGPGTRLTVT.